The next 32 T cell receptor beta chains were all read from a single sample in a study of cytomegalovirus exposure and HLA in healthy donors. 13 Jbeta primers and 60 Vbeta primers were used for the PCR. The method was immunoSEQ multiplex PCR; TCRdb's version includes in-frame clones alone and lacks a portion of them. The sample lists approximately 190,000 clones, around four fifths occurring once. Sequencing used PBMCs. The origin of the receptors is a woman between 45 and 60 years old in good health and CMV-seropositive.

The chain links TRBV19 to TRBJ1-3, with D maybe TRBD1 (5 bases). V shed 6 bases and J shed 2 bases, with 5 bases lying between them. The CDR3 runs to 12 residues. CDR1 LNHDA and CDR2 SQIVND come from the germline V gene (reference sequence). DNA for the CDR3: TGTGCCAGTAGCAGGGCTGGAAACACCATATATTTT. Translation: CASSRAGNTIYF.

This rearrangement joins TRBV9 to TRBJ2-3; 11 bases align to TRBD2. Germline V gene data show CDR1 as SGDLS and CDR2 as YYNGEE. The CDR3 sequence is 16 residues long. V gave up 3 bases and J gave up 3 bases; unmatched junction bases: 6. CDR3 region: CASSGLSGGATDTQYF. The DNA of the CDR3 is TGTGCCAGCAGCGGCCTTAGCGGGGGGGCGACAGATACGCAGTATTTT.

This clone appeared a single time. Relative to the germline gene, one junction end is altered; a read error may explain this. J is TRBJ2-5 and V is TRBV5-4; 11 positions match TRBD2. Germline-derived CDR1 and CDR2 are SGHNT and YYREEE (reference sequence). The CDR3 consists of 14 residues. The CDR3 sequence is CASGFSGGAGTQYF. The CDR3 DNA reads as TGTGCCAGCGGCTTTAGCGGGGGGGCGGGGACCCAGTACTTC.

The CDR3 protein is CASLATMEGYTF. DNA for the CDR3: TGTGCCAGCCTAGCAACCATGGAAGGCTACACCTTC. The rearrangement uses TRBV6-5 and TRBJ1-2; D remains ambiguous. CDR1 MNHEY and CDR2 SVGAGI come from the germline V gene. With 8 bases removed from V and 8 bases from J, the gap between germline ends came to 15 bases. The CDR3 covers 12 residues.

V and J are TRBV19 and TRBJ1-3; 9 nucleotides agree with TRBD1. The germline V gene has CDR1 LNHDA and CDR2 SQIVND (reference sequence). The V gene end was trimmed by 4 bases and the J gene end by 0 bases; junction bases not matched to a gene: 10. CDR3 length: 18 residues. The CDR3 bases are TGTGCCAGTAGTAAAATACAGGGGGCAGGTACCTCTGGAAACACCATATATTTT. Its translation: CASSKIQGAGTSGNTIYF.

The chain recombines TRBV4-3 with TRBJ1-2; D ambiguous. Germline assignment: CDR1 LGHNA and CDR2 YSLEER. This CDR3 comprises 13 residues. V was pared by 2 bases and J by 4 bases, with 8 bases between. In nucleotides, the CDR3 is TGCGCCAGCAGCCAATCGACTGCCTATGGCTACACCTTC. The encoded protein is CASSQSTAYGYTF.

With respect to this clone: The same CDR3 is also encoded by other DNA sequences in this sample. The genes are TRBV5-1 and TRBJ2-7; D is unclear. This CDR3 spans 13 amino acids. Germline CDR1 reads SGHRS; CDR2 reads YFSETQ. V lost 1 base to trimming and J lost 2 bases, with 7 bases between them. The CDR3 sequence is CASSLSGTYEQYF. The CDR3 nucleotides read TGCGCCAGCAGCTTGTCAGGCACCTACGAGCAGTACTTC.

The chain has TRBV5-1 and TRBJ2-7; 10 nucleotides align to TRBD2. The V and J ends lost 4 bases and 5 bases, in that order; junction bases with no gene match: 9. The CDR3 is 15 amino acids. Germline loops: CDR1 SGHRS, CDR2 YFSETQ. CDR3 DNA sequence: TGCGCCAGCAGCCTACCCACTAGCGGGGTCGACGAGCAGTACTTC. Translation: CASSLPTSGVDEQYF.

The gene calls are TRBV5-4 and TRBJ1-6; 11 bases are shared with TRBD1. This CDR3 has 16 amino acids. Germline V gene sequence: CDR1 SGHNT, CDR2 YYREEE (reference sequence). The trim removed 3 bases at V and 6 bases at J, leaving 5 bases unmatched. In DNA, the CDR3 is TGTGCCAGCAGCTCCGGACAGGGGGCGAGTAATTCACCCCTCCACTTT. This translates into CASSSGQGASNSPLHF.

This clone came up once. This chain joins TRBV5-6 and TRBJ1-6; 8 nucleotides agree with TRBD1. Germline V CDR1 and CDR2: SGHDT, YYEEEE. This CDR3 has 16 residues. The trim removed 4 bases at V and 6 bases at J, leaving 9 bases unmatched. CDR3 DNA: TGTGCCAGCAGCCTTCGGACAGGGCAACTTAATTCACCCCTCCACTTT. It specifies CASSLRTGQLNSPLHF.

The chain uses TRBV4-1 and TRBJ2-6; no clear D. The germline gives CDR1 MGHRA, CDR2 YSYEKL. This CDR3 comprises 17 residues. Trimming shortened V by 1 base and J by 0 bases, and 10 bases separated the two germline ends. This chain's CDR3 is CASSQGAYLSGANVLTF. The CDR3 coding sequence is TGCGCCAGCAGCCAAGGGGCCTATCTCTCTGGGGCCAACGTCCTGACTTTC.

The chain has TRBV2 and TRBJ2-3, with 9 bases that match TRBD2. Looked up from germline, CDR1 is SNHLY and CDR2 is FYNNEI. V shed 5 bases and J 0 bases; nucleotides not matched to a gene: 3. The length of the CDR3 is 15 residues. The CDR3 DNA reads TGTGCCAGCAGTCGGCTAGCGGGGAGCACAGATACGCAGTATTTT. The encoded protein is CASSRLAGSTDTQYF.

This clone has a single count. The chain has TRBV28 and TRBJ1-1; 9 bases align to TRBD1. This CDR3 spans 14 amino acids. Germline-derived CDR1 and CDR2 are MDHEN and SYDVKM. Trimming removed 3 bases from V and 3 bases from J; junction bases left unmatched: 2. In DNA form, the CDR3 reads TGTGCCAGCAGTTTGACAGGGGGGGACACTGAAGCTTTCTTT. It translates to CASSLTGGDTEAFF.

V gene TRBV10-3 combines with J gene TRBJ1-1; 7 nucleotides match TRBD1. This CDR3 comprises 15 residues. Germline values: CDR1 ENHRY, CDR2 SYGVKD. V was pared by 3 bases and J by 0 bases, with 4 bases of the junction left unmatched. DNA of the CDR3: TGTGCCATCAGTGACCCGGGACAGATGAACACTGAAGCTTTCTTT. It translates to CAISDPGQMNTEAFF.

A single count supports this clone. The chain combines TRBV6-6 with TRBJ1-1; 11 bases agree with TRBD1. V shed 6 bases, J shed 11 bases, and the junction held 8 bases outside the gene matches. The germline V gene encodes CDR1 MNHNY and CDR2 SVGAGI (reference sequence). This CDR3 is built from 13 residues. CDR3 sequence: CASSLAGTGGAFF. CDR3 nucleotides: TGTGCCAGCAGCCTAGCAGGGACAGGGGGTGCTTTCTTT.

The chain uses TRBV7-9 and TRBJ1-1; the D gene is possibly TRBD1 (5 bases). Germline V gene sequence: CDR1 SEHNR, CDR2 FQNEAQ (reference sequence). This CDR3 region has 15 residues. V lost 3 bases and J lost 1, with 12 bases in between. CDR3 coding DNA: TGTGCCAGCAGCTTGGTCGGACACCAGAACACTGAAGCTTTCTTT. The encoded protein is CASSLVGHQNTEAFF.

The CDR3 nucleotides read TGTGCCAGCAGCCTACGGGGACAGGGCGGCAATGAGCAGTTCTTC. Protein product: CASSLRGQGGNEQFF. The rearrangement uses TRBV7-3 and TRBJ2-1, with 9 bases identical to TRBD1. The CDR3 is made up of 15 amino acids. V shed 5 bases and J 6 bases; nucleotides not matched to a gene: 8. The germline V gene encodes CDR1 SGHTA and CDR2 FQGTGA.

The CDR3 protein is CASSGGGPGTDTQYF. The CDR3 DNA follows: TGTGCCAGCAGCGGGGGGGGGCCGGGCACAGATACGCAGTATTTT. The chain links TRBV9 to TRBJ2-3; D possibly corresponds to TRBD2 (7 bases). The CDR3 has 15 residues. V lost 3 bases to trimming and J lost 1 base, with 12 bases between them. Germline V gene data show CDR1 as SGDLS and CDR2 as YYNGEE.

The rearrangement uses TRBV6-1 and TRBJ1-6; D gene unclear. V was trimmed by 1 base and J by 8 bases, leaving 9 bases between them. The germline gives CDR1 MNHNS, CDR2 SASEGT. This CDR3 contains 14 residues. Here the CDR3 reads CASSEVPRDSPLHF. DNA of the CDR3: TGTGCCAGCAGTGAAGTACCGCGGGATTCACCCCTCCACTTT.

This rearrangement joins TRBV18 to TRBJ1-6, with D perhaps TRBD1 (6 bases). The CDR3 sequence is 16 residues long. Trimming stripped 1 base from V and 4 bases from J, with 11 bases between. The germline CDR1 and CDR2 sequences are KGHSH and LQKENI. CDR3 protein: CASSPRGPPYNSPLHF. CDR3 coding DNA: TGTGCCAGCTCACCACGGGGGCCCCCTTATAATTCACCCCTCCACTTT. Looking up the rest from reference TRBV18 and TRBJ1-6 gives the full variable domain: NAGVMQNPRHLVRRRGQEARLRCSPMKGHSHVYWYRQLPEEGLKFMVYLQKENIIDESGMPKERFSAEFPKEGPSILRIQQVVRGDSAAYFCASSPRGPPYNSPLHFGNGTRLTVT.

The rearrangement links TRBV6-1 to TRBJ1-2; 9 bases are a match to TRBD1. Germline lookup yields CDR1 MNHNS and CDR2 SASEGT. The CDR3 has 15 amino acids. The trim removed 6 bases at V and 6 bases at J, leaving 11 bases unmatched. The CDR3 sequence is CASRLQAGTGNGYTF. As DNA, the CDR3 is TGTGCCAGCAGGCTACAGGCCGGGACAGGGAATGGCTACACCTTC.

The chain recombines TRBV4-3 with TRBJ2-4; 7 nucleotides match TRBD1. The germline V gene encodes CDR1 LGHNA and CDR2 YSLEER. There are 13 residues in the CDR3. The trim removed 5 bases at V and 11 bases at J, leaving 9 bases unmatched. This chain's CDR3 is CASSRDRSSFQYF. In DNA, the CDR3 is TGCGCCAGCAGCAGGGACAGATCCTCCTTTCAGTACTTC.

The V call is TRBV5-5, the J call TRBJ2-2; 10 bases agree with TRBD1. Per germline, CDR1 SGHKS and CDR2 YYEKEE (reference sequence). Losses at the gene ends were 6 bases for V and 4 bases for J; bases not matched to a gene: 6. The CDR3 has 15 residues. CDR3 DNA sequence: TGTGCCAGCATCCGGGACAGGGGCATCACCGGGGAGCTGTTTTTT. Amino acids: CASIRDRGITGELFF.

The J gene is TRBJ2-7, the V gene TRBV7-2; possibly TRBD1 for D (6 bases). Per the germline V gene, CDR1 is SGHTA and CDR2 is FQGNSA. Trimming stripped 1 base from V and 1 base from J, with 8 bases between. The CDR3 is 14 residues long. CDR3 nucleotides: TGTGCCAGCAGCTTAGAACAGGGATCCTACGAGCAGTACTTC. It translates to CASSLEQGSYEQYF.

The gene calls are TRBV5-1 and TRBJ1-1; TRBD1 is a possible D gene (6 bases). The CDR3 sequence is 14 residues long. Germline lookup yields CDR1 SGHRS and CDR2 YFSETQ. The V end was cut by 4 bases, the J end by 3 bases, with 13 bases between. The CDR3 DNA reads TGCGCCAGCAGCCTCGACCACAGGGACACTGAAGCTTTCTTT. Its protein is CASSLDHRDTEAFF.

The chain employs TRBV10-3 and TRBJ1-2, with D possibly TRBD1 on 5 matching bases. Trimming stripped 0 bases from V and 7 bases from J, with 18 bases between. Germline CDR1 is ENHRY and CDR2 is SYGVKD. CDR3 length: 16 residues. DNA for the CDR3: TGTGCCATCAGTGAGTCCGGCCAGGGTTCATCCGCTGGCTACACCTTC. This translates into CAISESGQGSSAGYTF.

The chain links TRBV30 to TRBJ2-7; D gene uncertain. The V gene's germline CDR1 is GTSNPN and CDR2 SVGIG (reference sequence). CDR3 length equals 11 residues. Trimming left V 0 bases short and J 4 bases short, with 4 bases between. The CDR3 spells CAWSVQYEQYF. The DNA for the CDR3 is TGTGCCTGGAGTGTCCAATACGAGCAGTACTTC.

This chain links TRBV7-8 with TRBJ1-1, with TRBD1 identical over 7 bases. This CDR3 is built from 15 residues. CDR1 is SGHVS, CDR2 FQNEAQ, per germline. The V gene end was trimmed by 3 bases and the J gene end by 5 bases; junction bases not matched to a gene: 9. The CDR3 sequence: CASSFGRGSETEAFF. CDR3 sequence (DNA): TGTGCCAGCAGCTTCGGCAGGGGGTCGGAAACTGAAGCTTTCTTT.

The chain couples TRBV9 to TRBJ2-1; TRBD1 matches 7 bases. J lost 4 bases, V lost 3 bases, and 16 bases had no gene match. The CDR3 consists of 18 residues. CDR1 is SGDLS, CDR2 YYNGEE, per germline. In nucleotides, the CDR3 is TGTGCCAGCAGCGAGGGACAGCCCCCCGTCCCACCATACAATGAGCAGTTCTTC. Translating it yields CASSEGQPPVPPYNEQFF.

DNA of the CDR3: TGTGCCAGCAGCGATCGGACACCCAATGGCTACACCTTC. Its protein product is CASSDRTPNGYTF. J is TRBJ1-2 and V is TRBV7-3, with D possibly being TRBD1 (5 bases). The V and J ends lost 5 bases and 6 bases respectively, with 13 bases between them. CDR3 length: 13 residues. Looked up from germline, CDR1 is SGHTA and CDR2 is FQGTGA. The complete variable domain, with remaining parts taken from reference TRBV7-3 and TRBJ1-2, reads GAGVSQTPSNKVTEKGKYVELRCDPISGHTALYWYRQSLGQGPEFLIYFQGTGAADDSGLPNDRFFAVRPEGSVSTLKIQRTERGDSAVYLCASSDRTPNGYTFGSGTRLTVV.

The chain joins TRBV2 to TRBJ2-7, with TRBD2 matching over 8 bases. The V and J ends lost 6 bases and 0 bases, in that order; junction bases with no gene match: 7. Germline loops: CDR1 SNHLY, CDR2 FYNNEI. The CDR3 is 15 amino acids. The CDR3: CASRERGPSSYEQYF. The DNA for the CDR3 is TGTGCCAGCAGGGAGCGGGGGCCTAGCTCCTACGAGCAGTACTTC. Drawing the rest from reference TRBV2 and TRBJ2-7, the complete variable domain is EPEVTQTPSHQVTQMGQEVILRCVPISNHLYFYWYRQILGQKVEFLVSFYNNEISEKSEIFDDQFSVERPDGSNFTLKIRSTKLEDSAMYFCASRERGPSSYEQYFGPGTRLTVT.

J is TRBJ2-7 and V is TRBV7-2, with D maybe TRBD2 (7 bases). Germline CDR1 SGHTA, CDR2 FQGNSA. Trimming removed 1 base from V and 6 bases from J, with 10 bases in between. CDR3 length equals 13 residues. The CDR3 nucleotides are TGTGCCAGCAGCTTAGTAGGGGGGGGCGAGCAGTACTTC. It yields the protein CASSLVGGGEQYF.